This T cell receptor beta chain was obtained from a study of T-cell memory formation after mild COVID-19 (dated by TCRdb to the early 2020s). Describing the broader study: TCR sequence clusters from the two donors were largely donor specific. Two young, previously healthy adult volunteers, one female and one male, were included in the cohort. T-cell clones expanding and contracting after mild COVID-19 in a couple of donors were tracked by longitudinal TCRalpha and TCRbeta repertoire sequencing.

Data came from an Illumina NovaSeq 6000. TCRalpha and TCRbeta cDNA libraries were constructed by 5'RACE with constant-segment primers, with sample barcodes and unique molecular identifiers being introduced. RNA was extracted from every sample with Trizol reagent. The libraries were amplified in two PCR steps, and the second step added a second sample barcode and Illumina TruSeq adapters. Libraries were sequenced on an Illumina NovaSeq with 2 x 150 bp paired-end reads. Per the original workflow: With migec v1.2.7, reads were demultiplexed and then collapsed into UMI-guided consensus sequences. Using mixcr v2.1.11, UMI consensuses were aligned to TRA and TRB V and J templates and then assembled into clonotypes. A clonotype was counted as expanded or contracted only when both edgeR and NoisET called the clonotype significant, with the noise models trained on biological replicates. For edgeR calls, the cutoffs were a false discovery rate-adjusted p below 0.01 and a log2 fold-change threshold of 1. As an exploratory analysis of dynamics, PCA with hierarchical clustering was applied to max-normalized trajectories of the 1000 most abundant clonotypes. Each responding clone was given a CD4 or CD8 phenotype based on the CD4+ and CD8+ repertoires, which had been sequenced separately. In TCRdb, the public reads were trimmed at Q25 with fastp and aligned with MiXCR, with productive beta chains retained. Each record represents a unique CDR3 protein, reported with the most common genes and DNA among its rows. TCRdb assigned the V and J calls; the authors' analysis was not used. For this sample the table gives around 370,000 distinct CDR3 sequences, of which 20% to 25% were detected only once. The top ten clonotypes cover about 12% of the sample.

As for this clonotype: The antigen this receptor binds is unknown. Base qualities are not recorded, but no much larger clone differs from it by a single base.

General conclusions and limits of the study: The study included only a couple of mild cases, and larger cohorts that include severe cases with pre-infection samples were judged to be necessary. Clones that contracted from day 15 to 85 showed balanced CD4/CD8 phenotypes, whereas a second wave of clones that expanded from day 15 to 37 leaned towards CD4+. SARS-CoV-2 specificity of the second-wave clones peaking on day 37 was not confirmed. Some responding clones were found in pre-infection memory, which suggests that pre-existing cross-reactive memory T cells took part in the SARS-CoV-2 response. Contracting CD4+ clones were found mainly in CM and EM memory subsets, while CD8+ clones were enriched in EMRA.

Ficoll-Paque density gradient centrifugation was used to isolate PBMCs. The CDR3 numbers 14 residues from cysteine through phenylalanine. Solely the CDR3 DNA is kept, with 42 bases framed from the first base. The germline V gene specifies KGHSH as CDR1 and LQKENI as CDR2. The junction shows trimming of 4 bases on V and 1 base on J, plus 10 bases between the germline ends. The clonotype originates from an adult woman who had mild COVID-19 (a few samples of this study predate the infection). The sample titles of this study are shuffled in the database, so cell type and time point are left out; the donor was told from shared clones. The chain is made from TRBV18 and TRBJ1-2, with no D gene named confidently. The sequencing input was PBMCs or a T cell subset sorted from them (not recorded which). Here the CDR3 is given as CASSLVEINYGYTF. The base sequence is TGTGCCAGCTCACTTGTAGAAATTAACTATGGCTACACCTTC.